This T cell receptor beta chain was identified during a study of blood T cell repertoires in COVID-19. Study context: From the United States, Italy and Spain came samples of acute and convalescent COVID-19. Sample material is recorded as cDNA or gDNA derived from T cells, B-cell-depleted T cells, or PBMCs.

Under the authors' procedure: Amplified reference gene primers provided the basis for estimating nucleated cell counts. Method: immunoSEQ multiplex PCR; TCRdb's copy keeps in-frame clones and lacks some. V and J calls plus clone size are reproduced from that table; the DNA served to infer D and trimming. Of some 83,000 clones listed, around 88% are singletons. V lost 4 bases and J 11 bases, leaving 11 bases between the germline ends. The CDR3 totals 11 residues. Germline V gene data show CDR1 as GTSNPN and CDR2 as SVGIG (reference sequence). V usage is TRBV30 and J usage is TRBJ1-4, with TRBD1 as a possible D gene (5 bases). The source of this sequence is a man between 60 and 75 years old with acute or convalescent COVID-19. Sequencing used peripheral blood. As DNA, the CDR3 is TGTGCCTGGAAGGAGGGGCCCAAACTGTTTTTT. Its protein product is CAWKEGPKLFF. Filled out from reference TRBV30 and TRBJ1-4, the complete variable domain reads SQTIHQWPATLVQPVGSPLSLECTVEGTSNPNLYWYRQAAGRGLQLLFYSVGIGQISSEVPQNLSASRPQDRQFILSSKKLLLSDSGFYLCAWKEGPKLFFGSGTQLSVL.